Listed below are T cell receptor beta chains from one sample, sequenced in a study of cytomegalovirus exposure and HLA in healthy donors. The protocol was immunoSEQ multiplex PCR, while the TCRdb copy is restricted to in-frame clones and leaves out a portion. The sample carries about 150,000 clones, less than 90% recorded once. The sequenced material came from PBMCs. The receptors were sampled from a woman between 18 and 29 years old in good health and CMV-seropositive. CDR3s include the opening cysteine and the closing phenylalanine or tryptophan. Fields, in order: J gene, clone size, CDR3 length, D gene, V gene, CDR3 DNA, CDR3 protein. The D gene is left open where the match is weak. Expanded clones are given a class, and other clones once, few, many or no size at all.

>TRBJ2-3|.|14|TRBD2|TRBV6-4
TGTGCCAGCAAACCACTAGCGTCCACAGATACGCAGTATTTT
CASKPLASTDTQYF
>TRBJ2-5|.|17|.|TRBV2
TGTGCCAGCAGTCCCTTCGTAGGCGGAGGGGACCAAGAGACCCAGTACTTC
CASSPFVGGGDQETQYF
>TRBJ2-2|.|18|TRBD2|TRBV27
TGTGCCAGCAGCCCCCATCAACTAGCGGGAGGGAACACCGGGGAGCTGTTTTTT
CASSPHQLAGGNTGELFF
>TRBJ2-3|.|14|.|TRBV10-3
TGTGCCATCAGTCCGGGACTCCGCACAGATACGCAGTATTTT
CAISPGLRTDTQYF
>TRBJ2-3|.|17|TRBD2|TRBV5-6
TGTGCCAGCAGCTTGGGGTACAGGGAGGCCGGGAGGGACACGCAGTATTTT
CASSLGYREAGRDTQYF
>TRBJ1-1|.|12|.|TRBV2
TGTGCCAGCAGTGAACCGTTAACTGAAGCTTTCTTT
CASSEPLTEAFF
>TRBJ2-7|few|13|TRBD1|TRBV14
TGTGCCAGCAGCCGTGGCAGGGGGTACGAGCAGTACTTC
CASSRGRGYEQYF
>TRBJ2-2|.|18|TRBD1|TRBV19
TGTGCCAGTACCAAAGGGACAGTGGGCCAGGGATGGACCGGGGAGCTGTTTTTT
CASTKGTVGQGWTGELFF
>TRBJ2-1|.|13|TRBD1|TRBV29-1
TGCAGCGCGGCAGGGGGCCCCTGGAATGAGCAGTTCTTC
CSAAGGPWNEQFF
>TRBJ1-5|.|16|TRBD1|TRBV12-5
TGTGCTAGTGGGTGGACAGGCGGAACTAGCAATCAGCCCCAGCATTTT
CASGWTGGTSNQPQHF
>TRBJ2-1|once|17|TRBD2|TRBV5-4
TGTGCCAGCAGCTCCCTCGGGGAGGGCAGGTCCTACAATGAGCAGTTCTTC
CASSSLGEGRSYNEQFF
>TRBJ2-1|.|14|TRBD2|TRBV27
TGTGCCAGCAACCTAGCGGGAGCGGTGAATGAGCAGTTCTTC
CASNLAGAVNEQFF
>TRBJ2-3|.|22|TRBD2|TRBV18
TGTGCCAGCTCGTTGAACCCCACTCTTGTAGCGGGAGGGCCAGGAGGCACAGATACGCAGTATTTT
CASSLNPTLVAGGPGGTDTQYF
>TRBJ2-1|.|14|TRBD2|TRBV5-1
TGCGCCAGCAGCTTTGGGACTAGCGTCAATGAGCAGTTCTTC
CASSFGTSVNEQFF
>TRBJ2-7|.|13|.|TRBV10-3
TGTGCCATCAGCCCGGGGGACGGCTACGAGCAGTACTTC
CAISPGDGYEQYF
>TRBJ2-5|.|15|.|TRBV7-8
TGTGCCAGCAGCTTATACGACCAGGAGGTAGAGACCCAGTACTTC
CASSLYDQEVETQYF
>TRBJ2-1|.|16|TRBD2|TRBV30
TGTGCCTGGAGTGTACGGTGGCGGGAGGGCCGCAATGAGCAGTTCTTC
CAWSVRWREGRNEQFF
>TRBJ2-7|.|16|.|TRBV6-6
TGTGCCAGCAGCCCCCGGGAGTTCCGGGGATTGTACGAGCAGTACTTC
CASSPREFRGLYEQYF
>TRBJ2-7|.|17|.|TRBV30
TGTGCCTGGAGTCAATACACGATAGGACAGCGAGAGGACGAGCAGTACTTC
CAWSQYTIGQREDEQYF
>TRBJ2-7|.|13|TRBD2|TRBV11-2
TGTGCCAGCAGCCCGGGACTATCCTACGAGCAGTACTTC
CASSPGLSYEQYF
>TRBJ2-3|once|14|.|TRBV5-1
TGCGCCAGCAGGTGGGGACAAACCACAGATACGCAGTATTTT
CASRWGQTTDTQYF
>TRBJ2-5|.|12|.|TRBV29-1
TGCAGCGTTGGTACTCGACAAGAGACCCAGTACTTC
CSVGTRQETQYF
>TRBJ2-2|.|15|TRBD1|TRBV6-5
TGTGCCAGCAGCCCGCAGGGGGCGCTTCCCGGGGAGCTGTTTTTT
CASSPQGALPGELFF
>TRBJ2-7|.|15|.|TRBV6-1
TGTGCCAGCAGGACCGGACAGGGAGGGAACTACGAGCAGTACTTC
CASRTGQGGNYEQYF
>TRBJ1-1|.|15|.|TRBV15
TGTGCCACCAGCCCCAGGGGCACTATGAACACTGAAGCTTTCTTT
CATSPRGTMNTEAFF
>TRBJ2-7|.|14|TRBD1|TRBV6-5
TGTGCCAGCAGGCCCGGACAGGGGGTCGCCGAGCAGTACTTC
CASRPGQGVAEQYF
>TRBJ2-3|.|13|.|TRBV15
TGTGCCACCAGCCGAGGAGGCTTGGATACGCAGTATTTT
CATSRGGLDTQYF
>TRBJ2-3|.|15|TRBD2|TRBV18
TGTGCCAGCTCACCACGACTAGCGGGCGGGGATACGCAGTATTTT
CASSPRLAGGDTQYF
>TRBJ1-5|.|14|.|TRBV9
TGTGCCAGCAGCGCCGTCGGGGTGCATCAGCCCCAGCATTTT
CASSAVGVHQPQHF
>TRBJ2-5|.|15|.|TRBV28
TGTGCCAGCAGTCCCGATGGACAGTCTACGGAGACCCAGTACTTC
CASSPDGQSTETQYF